A selection of T cell receptor beta chains follows, all from one sample in a study of regulatory T cells in long-lasting Graves disease. TCRdb processed the multiplex PCR reads anew with MiXCR; each CDR3 protein has one entry. The table includes around 400,000 distinct CDR3 sequences, approximately 23% detected once. The sequences come from peripheral blood mononuclear cells (PBMCs), collected when the disease was refractory, from a patient treated with antithyroid drugs. These receptors originate from a woman aged 40 to 50 with Graves disease. CDR3s include the opening cysteine and the closing phenylalanine or tryptophan. D genes are given only for firm matches. Expanded clones are given a class, and other clones once, few, many or no size at all.

size | D | J | V | CDR3 | DNA
many | - | TRBJ2-7 | TRBV15 | CATSRDMVAEQYF | TGTGCCACCAGCAGAGATATGGTCGCTGAGCAGTACTTC
few | TRBD1 | TRBJ1-6 | TRBV3-1 | CATTRTGVSPLHF | TGTGCCACCACTAGGACAGGGGTGTCACCCCTCCACTTT
few | - | TRBJ2-5 | TRBV10-3 | CAISEADPRAQYF | TGTGCCATCAGTGAGGCCGACCCCAGGGCCCAGTACTTC
many | - | TRBJ1-1 | TRBV28 | CASIPTGGKNTEAFF | TGTGCCAGTATTCCGACCGGGGGAAAGAACACTGAAGCTTTCTTT
many | - | TRBJ2-6 | TRBV6-1 | CASSYQGRFGANVLTF | TGTGCCAGCAGTTACCAGGGAAGGTTTGGGGCCAACGTCCTGACTTTC
few | TRBD1 | TRBJ2-3 | TRBV5-1 | CASSVGQSTDTQYF | TGCGCCAGCAGCGTGGGACAGTCCACAGATACGCAGTATTTT
- | - | TRBJ2-7 | TRBV20-1 | CSARGKGGSYEQYF | TGCAGTGCTAGAGGGAAAGGTGGATCCTACGAGCAGTACTTC
- | - | TRBJ1-2 | TRBV6-6 | CASSYPSNYGYTF | TGTGCCAGCAGTTACCCAAGTAACTATGGCTACACCTTC
- | - | TRBJ2-4 | TRBV20-1 | CSATKDIQYF | TGCAGTGCTACCAAGGACATTCAGTACTTC
- | - | TRBJ2-7 | TRBV29-1 | CSVADRTGGDEQYF | TGCAGCGTTGCGGATAGGACGGGGGGCGACGAGCAGTACTTC
- | - | TRBJ2-3 | TRBV30 | CAWRWVLSTDTQYF | TGTGCCTGGAGATGGGTCCTTAGCACAGATACGCAGTATTTT
- | - | TRBJ2-3 | TRBV28 | CASSFSGPYREPDTQYF | TGTGCCAGCAGTTTTTCGGGTCCCTATCGGGAGCCAGATACGCAGTATTTT
few | - | TRBJ2-6 | TRBV19 | CASSIREGQTLRGANVLTF | TGTGCCAGTAGTATCAGGGAGGGACAGACCCTCCGGGGGGCCAACGTCCTGACTTTC
many | TRBD1 | TRBJ2-7 | TRBV24-1 | CATSDNDRDEQYF | TGTGCCACCAGTGACAACGACAGGGACGAGCAGTACTTC